This T cell receptor beta chain came from a study of blood T cell repertoires in COVID-19. Under the authors' procedure: Cell counts per sample came from amplifying reference gene primers. Profiling relied on immunoSEQ multiplex PCR, and the TCRdb table lists in-frame clones only, not all of them. The DNA was the basis for D and trimming; V, J and clone size are from that table. Of approximately 190,000 clones in the sample, about 86% were seen once. The trim removed 5 bases at V and 13 bases at J, leaving 19 bases unmatched. The CDR3 loop spans 17 amino acids. Germline V gene data show CDR1 as MNHEY and CDR2 as SMNVEV (reference sequence). Participants were aged about 18 to 89 years, lived in about two dozen US areas, and enrolled virtually. Donors in Cohort 3 counted as recovered after two negative PCRs, clearance, or symptom resolution. This clone was detected only a few times.

The chain combines TRBV27 with TRBJ1-6; TRBD1 matches at 8 bases. This sequence originates from a man aged 40-49 years who had recovered from COVID-19. Sequenced: PBMCs or T cells enriched from blood (not recorded which). CDR3 nucleotides: TGTGCCAGCAGTCTAATCCACGCCAGGGGGCAGTTGGGGCCCCTCCACTTT. This encodes CASSLIHARGQLGPLHF.